A selection of T cell receptor beta chains follows, all from one sample in a study of metastatic and nonmetastatic thyroid tumors. TCRdb used MiXCR to call clones anew from the PCR reads. The sample has around 24,000 clones; 10% to 15% are singletons. Sequences were obtained from blood. The receptors were sampled from a female donor with papillary thyroid cancer or a benign thyroid nodule (not recorded which). Some clones in this sample may be carry-over from other donors' samples. Both conserved end residues are part of each CDR3. Clone size appears in some rows only: once, few, many, or a class for an expanded clone.

v_gene	abundance	CDR3aa
TRBV12-3/TRBV12-4	many	CATLAGSNTGELFF
TRBV5-6	few	CASSLVHSSSGNTIYF
TRBV7-9	many	CASSPTGNTEAFF
TRBV5-6	many	CASSRRTGLEAFF
TRBV18	many	CASSPVQASNTGELFF
TRBV30	many	CAWSVGQGHEQFF
TRBV18	many	CASSQQTSGRGEQYF
TRBV27	many	CASSPTGTTYEQYF
TRBV7-8	many	CASSLETGTRAIYEQYF
TRBV12-5	many	CASGLGRNQETQYF
TRBV27	many	CASRAGGGNTQYF
TRBV5-1	medium-sized	CASSLVSSTDTQYF
TRBV6-2/TRBV6-3	NA	CASNPAQVGNTEAFF
TRBV19	many	CASSLRRGAGSETQYF
TRBV12-5	many	CASGLGRGRPYNEQFF
TRBV27	many	CATSGFGANVLTF
TRBV30	NA	CAWGTGAGELFF
TRBV19	many	CASSITGATDTQYF
TRBV30	NA	CDWRLTGETEYF
TRBV30	many	CAYGGSTDTQYF
TRBV20-1	few	CSARELRRGGDYGYTF
TRBV5-1	many	CASRGGSGGYSYEQYF
TRBV12-3/TRBV12-4	medium-sized	CASSTGTGDHHEQYF
TRBV18	many	CASSPSKNTEAFF
TRBV15	NA	CTTAAHLGTDTQYF
TRBV15	many	CATSSITQGEQYF
TRBV7-9	many	CASSFVGREGEQFF
TRBV9	many	CASSVAAEGYIGIGPLHF
TRBV10-3	many	CAISDGEKPQHF
TRBV19	many	CASGGTGASYEQYF
TRBV3-1	many	CASSHQIPGELFF
TRBV5-1	many	CASSSALTGDGRSYNEQFF
TRBV28	many	CASSLRSNQPQHF
TRBV11-2	many	CASSLYSGNYGYTF
TRBV20-1	NA	CSASLAGGNTVELFF
TRBV11-2	many	CASSLLGQGVGTIYF
TRBV19	large	CASRPSSGLTYNEQFF
TRBV18	many	CASSPTGTREPQHF
TRBV29-1	NA	CSVSGQTNEKLFF
TRBV12-3/TRBV12-4	few	CASSLERGGSSTDTQYF
TRBV7-2	few	CASSLGGPLHF
TRBV12-3/TRBV12-4	few	CASMWGQNTEAFF